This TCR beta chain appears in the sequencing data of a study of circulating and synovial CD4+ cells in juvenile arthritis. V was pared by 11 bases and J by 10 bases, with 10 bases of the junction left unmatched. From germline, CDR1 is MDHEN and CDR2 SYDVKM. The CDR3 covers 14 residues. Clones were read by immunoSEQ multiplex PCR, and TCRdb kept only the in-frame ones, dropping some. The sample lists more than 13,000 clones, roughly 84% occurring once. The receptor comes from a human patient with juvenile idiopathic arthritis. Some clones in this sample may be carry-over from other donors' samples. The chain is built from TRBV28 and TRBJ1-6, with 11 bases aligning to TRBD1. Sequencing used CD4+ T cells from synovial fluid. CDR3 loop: CAARPGQGGSPLHF. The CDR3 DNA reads TGTGCCGCCCGACCGGGACAGGGGGGGTCACCCCTCCACTTT.